Below are 3 T cell receptor beta chains sequenced from a single sample in a study of CD8+ T cells in alopecia areata. Extracted RNA was reverse transcribed into cDNA, the sequencing template. TCRdb's table, derived via immunoSEQ multiplex PCR, lists solely in-frame clones and lacks some. The top ten hold 0.48% of the sample, which has roughly 220,000 clones, 35% to 40% seen once. Treatment reported: oral pan-JAK inhibitor, 5-10 mg twice daily. Sequences were derived from CD4+ T cells sorted from blood, sampled at approximately week 30, from a patient treated with tofacitinib. Receptors originate from a human donor with alopecia areata.

J is TRBJ1-4 and V is TRBV7-9, with D uncertain. The germline V gene encodes CDR1 SEHNR and CDR2 FQNEAQ (reference sequence). The CDR3 extends over 14 amino acids. V was clipped by 1 base and J by 3 bases, with 6 bases between them. As DNA, the CDR3 is TGTGCCAGCAGCTTAGGTCAAGCTAATGAAAAACTGTTTTTT. Protein sequence: CASSLGQANEKLFF.

The chain recombines TRBV11-2 with TRBJ2-1; no definite D call. V lost 7 bases to trimming and J lost 6 bases, with 13 bases between them. The CDR3 is 13 residues long. In germline, CDR1 is SGHAT, CDR2 FQNNGV. Here the CDR3 reads CASTQKWLNEQFF. The CDR3 coding sequence is TGTGCCAGCACCCAAAAGTGGCTCAATGAGCAGTTCTTC. Full variable domain (rest looked up from reference TRBV11-2 and TRBJ2-1): EAGVAQSPRYKIIEKRQSVAFWCNPISGHATLYWYQQILGQGPKLLIQFQNNGVVDDSQLPKDRFSAERLKGVDSTLKIQPAKLEDSAVYLCASTQKWLNEQFFGPGTRLTVL.

The CDR3 sequence is CASSEGGGNTIYF. The CDR3 DNA follows: TGTGCCAGCAGTGAAGGGGGTGGAAACACCATATATTTT. The chain uses TRBV27 and TRBJ1-3, with D perhaps matching TRBD1 (6 bases). The V and J ends lost 5 bases and 3 bases respectively, with 8 bases between them. The CDR3 is made up of 13 amino acids. The germline gives CDR1 MNHEY, CDR2 SMNVEV (reference sequence).